This TCR beta chain originates from a study of beta chain features in type 1 diabetes. This clone has a single count. Its antigen is not identified. Study results and limitations: The study notes PCR might favor shorter templates equally in patients and controls.

The V gene end was trimmed by 6 bases and the J gene end by 3 bases; junction bases not matched to a gene: 5. The germline V gene has CDR1 SGHAT and CDR2 FQNNGV. There are 16 residues in the CDR3. The investigators reverse transcribed all of the isolated RNA, so they sequenced expressed TCRB transcripts. Mean read depth for naive, central memory and regulatory T cell samples was several million reads. Some clones are missing from TCRdb's copy, which holds only in-frame ones; the method was immunoSEQ multiplex PCR. The sample holds hundreds of thousands of clones, 15% to 17% seen once. The chain joins TRBV11-2 to TRBJ2-3; 14 positions match TRBD2. The origin of this receptor is a man between 18 and 29 years old in good health. The sequencing input was naive CD4+ T cells from blood. CDR3 nucleotide sequence: TGTGCCAGCAGATCCGGGACTAGCGGGAGTACAGATACGCAGTATTTT. It yields the protein CASRSGTSGSTDTQYF.